This T cell receptor (beta chain) stems from a study of blood T cells in healthy people across ages. Study-wide results and limits: Older age went with lower TCR beta diversity per million T cells, in a roughly linear way. Diversity was higher, and naive CD4+ cells more numerous, in long-lived donors than in aged donors. In these data, TCR beta diversity tracked strongly with naive T cell percentage.

Turning to this clonotype: As yet, its antigen is unknown.

CDR1 is ENHRY, CDR2 SYGVKD, per germline. The CDR3 totals 14 residues. It was with a sample-barcoded 5' primer and a J-beta primer mix that a second PCR of about 7 to 12 cycles was run. TCRdb called the 5' RACE reads again in MiXCR, with one record for every CDR3 protein. Seen here are about 1.6 million distinct CDR3 sequences, about 35% observed once, and the top ten hold about 11%. Sequencing was carried out using blood. V usage is TRBV10-3 and J usage is TRBJ2-2; tentative D call: TRBD2 (6 bases). The sequence came from a woman aged 25 to 39 in good health. The CDR3 sequence is CATGGAGDTGELFF. For the CDR3, the DNA is TGTGCTACCGGAGGGGCCGGGGACACCGGGGAGCTGTTTTTT.